This T cell receptor (beta chain) was documented in a study of shared clonotypes between healthy human individuals. Researchers ran the assay at a deep level. Evenly divided among several immunoSEQ plates was the genomic DNA of each subset. For unsorted PBMC, about 290 ng DNA per replicate equaled tens of thousands of T cell genomes. Using immunoSEQ multiplex PCR, the repertoire was profiled, and TCRdb retains in-frame clones only, with some absent. The repertoire includes about 470,000 clones, about four fifths of them detected once, and around 13% sits in the top ten. The CDR3 is 15 residues long. The V and J ends lost 0 bases and 8 bases respectively, with 15 bases between them. CDR1 and CDR2 from the germline V gene are KGHSH and LQKENI. Extraction of genomic DNA in unsorted samples used 100 million or so PBMCs.

The clonotype was recovered from a woman aged 40 to 55 in good health. Some clones in this sample may be carry-over from other donors' samples. The rearrangement links TRBV18 to TRBJ2-3, with D hard to call. Source material: PBMCs. The CDR3 sequence: CASSPPADWHGTQYF. DNA for the CDR3: TGTGCCAGCTCACCACCGGCCGACTGGCACGGTACGCAGTATTTT.